What follows are 3 T cell receptor beta chains derived from one specimen sequenced in a study of post-analysis software for immune sequencing data. Notes on the study in general: Compared with controls, patients had more of roughly five TRBV segments, including TRBV5-6, TRBV5-1 and TRBV20-1.

Unique molecular identifiers were built into the TCR beta cDNA libraries. TCRdb redid the calling of the PCR reads with MiXCR, one entry per CDR3 protein. The sample lists roughly 670,000 distinct CDR3 sequences, 55% to 60% occurring once. No cognate antigen is known for these TCRs. The sequencing sample was made of blood. The receptors stem from a girl aged 2-10 years with multiple sclerosis.

The chain combines TRBV7-9 with TRBJ2-7, with 8 bases matching TRBD2. This CDR3 is 14 amino acids long. Germline V gene sequence: CDR1 SEHNR, CDR2 FQNEAQ (reference sequence). Trimming cost V 7 bases and J 3 bases; bases outside gene matches: 8. In DNA, the CDR3 is TGTGCCAGCACTCGGCCAGCGGGAGACTACGAGCAGTACTTC. Its translation is CASTRPAGDYEQYF.

The CDR3 loop reads CASTLLGTGEQFF. The DNA for the CDR3 is TGTGCCAGCACCCTTCTGGGGACTGGGGAGCAGTTCTTC. The chain uses TRBV6-2 or TRBV6-3 and TRBJ2-1; perhaps TRBD2 as D (6 bases). The V and J ends lost 7 bases and 10 bases respectively, with 17 bases between them. Germline V CDR1 and CDR2: MNHEY, SVGEGT. The CDR3 has 13 amino acids.

This clonotype was seen only a few times. The chain carries TRBV5-1 and TRBJ2-7; D perhaps matches TRBD2 (5 bases). The CDR3 contains 14 residues. Germline CDR1 reads SGHRS; CDR2 reads YFSETQ. V was clipped by 0 bases and J by 6 bases, with 13 bases between them. The CDR3 is CASSLGGAGSEQYF. CDR3 nucleotides: TGCGCCAGCAGCTTGGGGGGAGCAGGTAGCGAGCAGTACTTC.